These T cell receptor beta chains were read from a single sample in a study of technical replicates of blood from a few donors. The repertoire was sequenced with immunoSEQ multiplex PCR; TCRdb's copy has only in-frame clones and lacks some. Of more than 95,000 clones in the sample, 95% were seen once. Sequenced input: T cells isolated from PBMCs. Receptors originate from a human donor in good health. Each CDR3 is given with its conserved first and last residue. A D gene is named only where the DNA matches it firmly. Clone size is not always given. Where it is, it says once, few, many or a class for expanded clones.

V: TRBV30; J: TRBJ1-5; size: -; D: -; CDR3: CAWSVKGRGPQHF; DNA: TGTGCCTGGAGTGTAAAGGGGCGGGGGCCCCAGCATTTT
V: TRBV7-8; J: TRBJ2-1; size: -; D: TRBD2; CDR3: CASSLGTSGRNEQFF; DNA: TGTGCCAGCAGCCTCGGGACTAGCGGGAGAAATGAGCAGTTCTTC
V: TRBV6-1; J: TRBJ1-1; size: once; D: -; CDR3: CASSEVPLKKGAFF; DNA: TGTGCCAGCAGTGAGGTCCCTTTGAAGAAGGGGGCTTTCTTT
V: TRBV7-9; J: TRBJ2-7; size: -; D: -; CDR3: CASSLSSPYEQYF; DNA: TGTGCCAGCAGCTTATCATCCCCCTACGAGCAGTACTTC
V: TRBV5-1; J: TRBJ2-1; size: -; D: TRBD1; CDR3: CASSLEGQHDNEQFF; DNA: TGCGCCAGCAGCTTGGAGGGACAGCACGACAATGAGCAGTTCTTC
V: TRBV27; J: TRBJ1-1; size: -; D: -; CDR3: CASSAGTPNTEAFF; DNA: TGTGCCAGCAGTGCCGGGACACCGAACACTGAAGCTTTCTTT
V: TRBV18; J: TRBJ2-7; size: -; D: TRBD2; CDR3: CASSPTLAGGRYEQYF; DNA: TGTGCCAGCTCACCAACTCTAGCGGGGGGGCGATACGAGCAGTACTTC
V: TRBV28; J: TRBJ1-1; size: -; D: -; CDR3: CASSSMNTEAFF; DNA: TGTGCCAGCAGTTCTATGAACACTGAAGCTTTCTTT
V: TRBV7-7; J: TRBJ2-7; size: once; D: -; CDR3: CASSPYQGESYEQYF; DNA: TGTGCCAGCAGCCCGTATCAGGGTGAGTCCTACGAGCAGTACTTC
V: TRBV5-1; J: TRBJ2-1; size: -; D: TRBD1; CDR3: CASSLDGQGAQDEQFF; DNA: TGCGCCAGCAGCTTGGACGGACAGGGGGCGCAAGATGAGCAGTTCTTC
V: TRBV18; J: TRBJ2-7; size: -; D: TRBD2; CDR3: CASSLLAGPVYEQYF; DNA: TGTGCCAGCTCACTACTAGCGGGACCAGTTTACGAGCAGTACTTC
V: TRBV10-1; J: TRBJ2-2; size: -; D: TRBD2; CDR3: CASSQAGTSLSGELFF; DNA: TGCGCCAGCAGTCAAGCCGGGACTAGCTTATCCGGGGAGCTGTTTTTT
V: TRBV27; J: TRBJ2-1; size: -; D: -; CDR3: CASSLSSRSNEQFF; DNA: TGTGCCAGCAGTTTATCTAGCAGATCGAATGAGCAGTTCTTC
V: TRBV29-1; J: TRBJ2-3; size: -; D: TRBD2; CDR3: CSVRVAGGTPDTQYF; DNA: TGCAGCGTTCGTGTAGCGGGAGGGACCCCAGATACGCAGTATTTT
V: TRBV10-1; J: TRBJ2-3; size: -; D: -; CDR3: CASSEGAGTDTQYF; DNA: TGCGCCAGCAGTGAGGGGGCAGGGACAGATACGCAGTATTTT
V: TRBV9; J: TRBJ1-3; size: -; D: -; CDR3: CASSVEGVWSSGNTIYF; DNA: TGTGCCAGCAGCGTAGAGGGGGTCTGGAGCTCTGGAAACACCATATATTTT
V: TRBV27; J: TRBJ1-2; size: -; D: TRBD1; CDR3: CASSPPGQGTGYTF; DNA: TGTGCCAGCAGTCCCCCGGGACAGGGTACTGGCTACACCTTC
V: TRBV2; J: TRBJ2-1; size: -; D: -; CDR3: CASLWGTDNEQFF; DNA: TGTGCCAGCCTGTGGGGGACTGACAATGAGCAGTTCTTC
V: TRBV19; J: TRBJ1-1; size: -; D: -; CDR3: CASKIRPGTEAFF; DNA: TGTGCCAGTAAGATTCGCCCGGGGACTGAAGCTTTCTTT
V: TRBV7-9; J: TRBJ2-3; size: once; D: -; CDR3: CASRDWAEVGDTQYF; DNA: TGTGCCAGCAGGGATTGGGCGGAGGTGGGAGATACGCAGTATTTT
V: TRBV10-1; J: TRBJ1-1; size: few; D: -; CDR3: CASSDPGATEAFF; DNA: TGCGCCAGCAGTGACCCAGGTGCAACTGAAGCTTTCTTT
V: TRBV5-4; J: TRBJ2-3; size: -; D: TRBD2; CDR3: CASSAGGRTDTQYF; DNA: TGTGCCAGCAGTGCGGGGGGTCGCACAGATACGCAGTATTTT
V: TRBV5-1; J: TRBJ1-4; size: -; D: -; CDR3: CASSLLAPNEKLFF; DNA: TGCGCCAGCAGCTTGTTGGCCCCAAATGAAAAACTGTTTTTT
V: TRBV29-1; J: TRBJ2-1; size: -; D: TRBD2; CDR3: CSVGGASGSYNEQFF; DNA: TGCAGCGTTGGTGGGGCTAGCGGCTCCTACAATGAGCAGTTCTTC
V: TRBV18; J: TRBJ1-1; size: -; D: TRBD1; CDR3: CASSFGQGDLNTEAFF; DNA: TGTGCCAGCTCTTTTGGACAGGGGGATTTGAACACTGAAGCTTTCTTT
V: TRBV7-3; J: TRBJ1-3; size: -; D: -; CDR3: CASSLNGGGNTIYF; DNA: TGTGCCAGCAGCTTAAACGGGGGAGGAAACACCATATATTTT
V: TRBV27; J: TRBJ2-1; size: -; D: TRBD2; CDR3: CASTRTSGRVYEQFF; DNA: TGTGCCAGCACCCGGACTAGCGGGAGAGTCTATGAGCAGTTCTTC
V: TRBV10-3; J: TRBJ1-1; size: -; D: -; CDR3: CAISESKGGPTEAFF; DNA: TGTGCCATCAGTGAGTCGAAGGGGGGGCCAACTGAAGCTTTCTTT
V: TRBV11-3; J: TRBJ2-5; size: -; D: -; CDR3: CAPYLQVGLRGRETQYF; DNA: TGTGCCCCTTATTTACAGGTAGGACTGCGGGGCAGGGAGACCCAGTACTTC
V: TRBV5-1; J: TRBJ2-7; size: -; D: TRBD2; CDR3: CASSLGSGASYEQYF; DNA: TGCGCCAGCAGCCTGGGAAGCGGGGCCTCCTACGAGCAGTACTTC
V: TRBV7-9; J: TRBJ2-2; size: -; D: -; CDR3: CASSVRGSTSGGELFF; DNA: TGTGCCAGCAGCGTACGTGGCTCCACGTCTGGCGGGGAGCTGTTTTTT
V: TRBV18; J: TRBJ1-2; size: -; D: -; CDR3: CASSPRDTRYGYTF; DNA: TGTGCCAGCTCACCCCGGGACACCCGATATGGCTACACCTTC
V: TRBV30; J: TRBJ1-2; size: -; D: -; CDR3: CAWSWAFGYTF; DNA: TGTGCCTGGAGTTGGGCATTTGGCTACACCTTC
V: TRBV6-1; J: TRBJ2-3; size: -; D: -; CDR3: CASSDAPRGYADTQYF; DNA: TGTGCCAGCAGTGATGCGCCAAGGGGGTACGCAGATACGCAGTATTTT
V: TRBV10-3; J: TRBJ2-5; size: once; D: -; CDR3: CAISDPGEETQYF; DNA: TGTGCCATCAGTGACCCCGGGGAAGAGACCCAGTACTTC
V: TRBV10-3; J: TRBJ2-7; size: -; D: -; CDR3: CAISQTGNFYEQYF; DNA: TGTGCCATCAGCCAAACAGGGAACTTCTACGAGCAGTACTTC
V: TRBV30; J: TRBJ2-2; size: once; D: -; CDR3: CAWSVHGGNTGELFF; DNA: TGTGCCTGGAGTGTACACGGGGGAAACACCGGGGAGCTGTTTTTT
V: TRBV11-3; J: TRBJ1-1; size: -; D: TRBD1; CDR3: CASSLARTGLNTEAFF; DNA: TGTGCCAGCAGCTTAGCCCGGACAGGGCTTAACACTGAAGCTTTCTTT
V: TRBV7-9; J: TRBJ1-5; size: -; D: -; CDR3: CASSSTTSNQPQHF; DNA: TGTGCCAGCAGCTCAACTACAAGCAATCAGCCCCAGCATTTT
V: TRBV5-4; J: TRBJ2-7; size: -; D: -; CDR3: CASSLRGSYEQYF; DNA: TGTGCCAGCAGCTTGCGGGGTTCCTACGAGCAGTACTTC
V: TRBV7-9; J: TRBJ2-3; size: -; D: TRBD2; CDR3: CASSSPPGGGADTDTQYF; DNA: TGTGCCAGCAGCTCCCCTCCGGGCGGGGGGGCCGACACAGATACGCAGTATTTT
V: TRBV5-4; J: TRBJ2-1; size: -; D: TRBD1; CDR3: CASSLGSPGQGTNEQFF; DNA: TGTGCCAGCAGCTTGGGTTCCCCGGGACAGGGAACCAATGAGCAGTTCTTC
V: TRBV11-2; J: TRBJ2-7; size: -; D: -; CDR3: CASSYYRVGHEQYF; DNA: TGTGCCAGCAGCTACTACAGGGTGGGCCACGAGCAGTACTTC
V: TRBV27; J: TRBJ1-5; size: -; D: -; CDR3: CASSSSTWGPPGPEGNQPQHF; DNA: TGTGCCAGCAGTTCGTCGACCTGGGGCCCGCCCGGGCCCGAGGGCAATCAGCCCCAGCATTTT
V: TRBV5-4; J: TRBJ1-1; size: -; D: -; CDR3: CASSYSTVMQGRDTEAFF; DNA: TGTGCCAGCAGCTATTCCACGGTAATGCAGGGGCGCGACACTGAAGCTTTCTTT
V: TRBV6-1; J: TRBJ2-5; size: -; D: TRBD1; CDR3: CASSRTGKETQYF; DNA: TGTGCCAGCAGCCGGACAGGGAAAGAGACCCAGTACTTC
V: TRBV7-9; J: TRBJ2-6; size: -; D: -; CDR3: CASSRGQGSGANVLTF; DNA: TGTGCCAGCAGCCGGGGCCAGGGGTCTGGGGCCAACGTCCTGACTTTC
V: TRBV15; J: TRBJ1-4; size: -; D: -; CDR3: CATSRGDSNEKLFF; DNA: TGTGCCACCAGCAGAGGCGACAGTAATGAAAAACTGTTTTTT
V: TRBV30; J: TRBJ1-4; size: -; D: -; CDR3: CAWKWGLGEKLFF; DNA: TGTGCCTGGAAGTGGGGGCTTGGTGAAAAACTGTTTTTT
V: TRBV5-4; J: TRBJ2-7; size: once; D: TRBD1; CDR3: CASSKDRYSYEQYF; DNA: TGTGCCAGCAGCAAGGACAGGTATTCCTACGAGCAGTACTTC
V: TRBV15; J: TRBJ2-4; size: -; D: -; CDR3: CATSGFGASVENIQYF; DNA: TGTGCCACCAGCGGCTTTGGGGCTAGCGTCGAAAACATTCAGTACTTC
V: TRBV27; J: TRBJ2-7; size: -; D: TRBD2; CDR3: CASRLLLAGASYEQYF; DNA: TGTGCCAGCAGGCTCCTTTTAGCGGGAGCCTCCTACGAGCAGTACTTC
V: TRBV28; J: TRBJ2-3; size: -; D: TRBD1; CDR3: CASSLFPGQGTDTQYF; DNA: TGTGCCAGCAGTTTATTCCCGGGACAGGGCACAGATACGCAGTATTTT